These 21 T cell receptor beta chains were sequenced from one sample in a study of blood T cells in healthy people across ages. It was with a sample-barcoded 5' primer and a J-beta primer mix that a second PCR of roughly 6 to 12 cycles was run. TCRdb re-called the 5' RACE reads with MiXCR, one entry per CDR3 protein. In the table there are about 670,000 distinct CDR3 sequences, about 43% of which are singletons. Sequenced material: blood. The receptors come from a man older than 75 in good health.

The rearrangement uses TRBV29-1 and TRBJ1-2; 8 bases match TRBD1. This CDR3 has 12 amino acids. Germline V gene lookup returns CDR1 SQVTM and CDR2 ANQGSEA. Germline trimming cut 6 bases from V and 8 bases from J; bases unmatched to any gene: 8. The CDR3 spells CSVGGQVSGYTF. The CDR3, as DNA: TGCAGCGTCGGGGGACAGGTTAGCGGCTACACCTTC.

This rearrangement joins TRBV7-2 to TRBJ2-7, with D perhaps TRBD2 (6 bases). The tail of the sequence fits TRBJ2-5 better, so the J call may be wrong. This CDR3 has 15 residues. From germline, CDR1 is SGHTA and CDR2 FQGNSA. The CDR3 DNA reads TGTGCCAGCAGCTTAGATCGGGGTGGGGGGGAGACCCAGTACTTC. As protein: CASSLDRGGGETQYF.

V usage is TRBV21-1 and J usage is TRBJ2-7; the table's TRBD1 call for D was not verified on the DNA. TRBV21-1 is designated a pseudogene. This CDR3 is 16 amino acids long. For the CDR3, the DNA is TGTGCCAGCAGCAAAGAGGACAGGGGGAGCTCCTACGAGCAGTACTTC. Its protein product is CASSKEDRGSSYEQYF.

This chain joins TRBV5-1 and TRBJ2-7; 11 nucleotides line up with TRBD2. Germline V gene sequence: CDR1 SGHRS, CDR2 YFSETQ. This CDR3 spans 15 amino acids. The junction had 7 bases not matched to a gene; V was cut back by 4 bases and J by 4 bases. Written as DNA, the CDR3 is TGCGCCAGCAGCCTACCTAGCGGGAGGTTGTACGAGCAGTACTTC. As protein: CASSLPSGRLYEQYF.

This clonotype was seen ten or more times. CDR3 residues: CASSPRRDSYEQYF. The CDR3 coding sequence is TGTGCCAGCTCACCACGCAGGGACTCCTACGAGCAGTACTTC. The chain joins TRBV18 to TRBJ2-7; D is perhaps TRBD1 (5 bases). This CDR3 is 14 amino acids long. Germline CDR1 reads KGHSH; CDR2 reads LQKENI. V lost 1 base, J lost 0 bases, and 7 bases lay in between.

This clonotype has more than one count but fewer than ten. The chain employs TRBV27 and TRBJ1-2, with unresolved D. The CDR3 spans 15 residues. Deletions cut 4 bases from V and 2 bases from J, with 14 bases between. CDR1 is MNHEY, CDR2 SMNVEV, per germline (reference sequence). CDR3 region: CASSSPQARNYGYTF. In nucleotides, the CDR3 is TGTGCCAGCAGTTCCCCTCAGGCCCGCAACTATGGCTACACCTTC.

The chain joins TRBV25-1 to TRBJ2-2, with 10 positions matching TRBD1. The V gene end was trimmed by 4 bases and the J gene end by 4 bases; junction bases not matched to a gene: 12. The germline V gene has CDR1 MGHDK and CDR2 SYGVNS. The CDR3 spans 18 residues. The CDR3 is CASSARQGAIPGTGELFF. CDR3 bases: TGTGCCAGCAGTGCCCGACAGGGGGCTATTCCCGGCACCGGGGAGCTGTTTTTT.

This clonotype was picked up a small number of times. The chain recombines TRBV4-3 with TRBJ2-7, with 7 bases lining up with TRBD1. CDR1 LGHNA and CDR2 YSLEER come from the germline V gene. V shed 0 bases, J shed 1 base, and the junction held 12 bases outside the gene matches. The CDR3 has 18 residues. As DNA, the CDR3 is TGCGCCAGCAGCCAAGACCTACTGGACAGGACGGGGTCCTACGAGCAGTACTTC. Translated: CASSQDLLDRTGSYEQYF.

V and J are TRBV19 and TRBJ2-7; D perhaps matches TRBD2 (7 bases). The CDR3 extends over 14 amino acids. Germline V CDR1 and CDR2: LNHDA, SQIVND (reference sequence). V shed 8 bases and J shed 3 bases, with 17 bases lying between them. Here the CDR3 DNA reads TGTGCCAGTTTGGGAGGGGGACCTCTCTACGAGCAGTACTTC. This translates into CASLGGGPLYEQYF.

In its sample, this clonotype was seen a few times. For the CDR3, the DNA is TGTGCCAGCACAGGACTGGGACACACAGATACGCAGTATTTT. It translates to CASTGLGHTDTQYF. The chain combines TRBV6-5 with TRBJ2-3, with D possibly matching TRBD1 (6 bases). Trimming cost V 7 bases and J 2 bases, with 13 bases left between them. CDR1 is MNHEY, CDR2 SVGAGI, per germline. This CDR3 is built from 14 residues.

The V call is TRBV6-2 or TRBV6-3, the J call TRBJ2-3, with 15 bases matching TRBD2. With V trimmed by 4 bases and J by 4 bases, 9 bases remained unmatched. Germline CDR1 is MNHEY and CDR2 is SVGEGT. This CDR3 has 18 residues. CDR3 residues: CASSFRTSGGALPDTQYF. CDR3 nucleotide sequence: TGTGCCAGCAGTTTCCGGACTAGCGGGGGGGCACTCCCAGATACGCAGTATTTT.

This clonotype showed up many times. The chain carries TRBV12-3 or TRBV12-4 and TRBJ2-7; D is tentatively TRBD1 or TRBD2 (5 bases each). The CDR3 consists of 13 residues. V gave up 5 bases and J gave up 0 bases, with 8 bases separating them. This CDR3 reads CASSPGTSYEQYF. The CDR3 DNA sequence: TGTGCCAGCAGTCCTGGGACCTCCTACGAGCAGTACTTC.

The chain uses TRBV9 and TRBJ2-1; 10 bases fit TRBD2. V was clipped by 3 bases and J by 7 bases; unmatched bases: 10. CDR1 SGDLS and CDR2 YYNGEE come from the germline V gene. The CDR3 covers 16 residues. This CDR3 is CASSGQTSGAVNEQFF. In DNA form, the CDR3 reads TGTGCCAGCAGCGGACAAACTAGCGGGGCGGTTAATGAGCAGTTCTTC.

V is TRBV7-9 and J is TRBJ2-3; TRBD2 agrees at 12 bases. Germline V gene data show CDR1 as SEHNR and CDR2 as FQNEAQ (reference sequence). V lost 5 bases, J lost 7 bases, and 7 bases stayed unmatched. The CDR3 extends over 15 amino acids. CDR3 in DNA: TGTGCCAGCAGCGTCGGACTAGCGGGACATAATACGCAGTATTTT. The encoded protein is CASSVGLAGHNTQYF. Supplemented by reference TRBV7-9 and TRBJ2-3, the full variable domain reads DTGVSQNPRHKITKRGQNVTFRCDPISEHNRLYWYRQTLGQGPEFLTYFQNEAQLEKSRLLSDRFSAERPKGSFSTLEIQRTEQGDSAMYLCASSVGLAGHNTQYFGPGTRLTVL.

The J gene is TRBJ2-3, the V gene TRBV4-1, with 9 bases fitting TRBD1. This CDR3 region has 17 residues. The V segment lost 1 base and the J segment 0 bases; nucleotides outside the gene matches: 5. Germline lookup yields CDR1 MGHRA and CDR2 YSYEKL. CDR3 DNA sequence: TGCGCCAGCAGCCAAGTTGGGACAGGGTCTAGCACAGATACGCAGTATTTT. Translating gives CASSQVGTGSSTDTQYF.

This clonotype was found a few times. The chain joins TRBV20-1 to TRBJ2-3; the match to TRBD2 covers 8 bases. Germline V gene sequence: CDR1 DFQATT, CDR2 SNEGSKA (reference sequence). With 0 bases clipped from V and 14 bases from J, the junction kept 13 bases outside the gene matches. The CDR3 length is 14 residues. The CDR3 nucleotides read TGCAGTGCTAGAGAATTGGCTTTGGCGGGGGGCACGTATTTT. Translated, it gives CSARELALAGGTYF.

This clonotype occurred many times. V gene TRBV6-2 or TRBV6-3 combines with J gene TRBJ2-1, with TRBD2 matching 9 bases. The ends lost 5 bases at V and 2 bases at J; junction bases unmatched: 4. Germline CDR1 is MNHEY and CDR2 is SVGEGT. The CDR3 totals 15 residues. The CDR3, as DNA: TGTGCCAGCAGTGGGAGACTAGCGGCCTACAATGAGCAGTTCTTC. This sequence encodes CASSGRLAAYNEQFF.

On this clonotype: A junction boundary mismatches the germline segment, possibly from a read error. The chain employs TRBV9 and TRBJ2-7; 9 positions agree with TRBD1. The J call is doubtful: the DNA matches TRBJ2-4 better. Germline V gene data show CDR1 as SGDLS and CDR2 as YYNGEE. The CDR3 has 14 amino acids. The CDR3 coding sequence is TGTGCCTGCAGCGTAGAAGGACAGGGGAGCATTCAGTACTTC. Translation gives CACSVEGQGSIQYF.

CDR3 in amino acids: CASSPPGARDEQYF. CDR3 sequence (DNA): TGTGCCAGCAGCCCCCCCGGGGCGCGCGACGAGCAGTACTTC. V and J are TRBV7-9 and TRBJ2-5; D tentatively fits TRBD1 or TRBD2 (5 bases each). The DNA end favors TRBJ2-7, so the J call may be wrong. Germline V gene data show CDR1 as SEHNR and CDR2 as FQNEAQ (reference sequence). This CDR3 contains 14 residues.

The CDR3 DNA reads as TGTGCCAGCAGTGATAGACCGCGAGCCCGCTACACAGATACGCAGTATTTT. It encodes CASSDRPRARYTDTQYF. This chain uses TRBV28 with TRBJ2-3; D unresolved. Germline V lookup: CDR1 MDHEN, CDR2 SYDVKM. The CDR3 consists of 17 residues. V dropped 5 bases and J dropped 2 bases, with 20 bases sitting between them. Full variable domain (outside the CDR3, taken from reference TRBV28 and TRBJ2-3): DVKVTQSSRYLVKRTGEKVFLECVQDMDHENMFWYRQDPGLGLRLIYFSYDVKMKEKGDIPEGYSVSREKKERFSLILESASTNQTSMYLCASSDRPRARYTDTQYFGPGTRLTVL.

This clonotype came up many times. The V call is TRBV30, the J call TRBJ2-7, with D uncertain. Deletions cut 0 bases from V and 1 base from J, with 7 bases between. Germline V gene lookup returns CDR1 GTSNPN and CDR2 SVGIG (reference sequence). The CDR3 runs to 13 residues. This CDR3 is CAWSVGVSYEQYF. Written as DNA, the CDR3 is TGTGCCTGGAGTGTTGGAGTTTCCTACGAGCAGTACTTC.